This T cell receptor beta chain was sequenced in a study of T cells in women clearing cervical HPV infection. On the study more broadly: Cases: HPV16-related CIN3 or worse on histology, a couple of invasive cancers. Case blood was drawn when the lesion was first found; control blood after infection became undetectable.

With regard to this clone: The read gets to within 3 residues of the CDR3 end, and the germline J gene fills in the rest.

Produced via immunoSEQ multiplex PCR; TCRdb's table is partial and in-frame only. The table for this sample gives more than 30,000 clones. V shed 6 bases, J shed 7 bases, and the junction held 9 bases outside the gene matches. CDR3 length: 14 amino acids. This chain uses TRBV12-3 or TRBV12-4 with TRBJ1-2, with TRBD1 matching 9 bases. The clonotype originates from a woman aged 18 to 75 with a cervical HPV16 infection that either progressed to CIN3+ or cleared (not recorded which). Material: blood buffy coat. Partial CDR3 DNA: TGTGCCAGCAGAGAGGACAGGGGATCGAGTGGC. Its translation is CASREDRGSSG. The whole CDR3 sequence is CASREDRGSSGYTF.